What follows are 9 T cell receptor beta chains derived from one specimen sequenced in a study of T cells after yellow fever vaccination (dated by TCRdb to about 2019). Taken with the paper, the label for treatment or condition translates to: live attenuated yellow fever vaccine strain. Receptors were amplified or captured by 5' RACE. Instrument on record: Illumina HiSeq 2500. TCRdb applied fastp at Q25 and MiXCR to the public reads, then kept only in-frame beta chains. Each CDR3 protein appears once, grouped with its most common genes and DNA. This sample comprises roughly 79,000 distinct CDR3 sequences, around 7.7% of them detected only once. More than 25% of the sample is in the top ten clones. The input for sequencing was CD8+ T cells sorted from PBMCs, taken around 10 days after the first yellow fever vaccination. Every receptor here comes from a man younger than 30 who received the YFV17D yellow fever vaccine.

This clonotype was picked up many times. V gene TRBV12-3 or TRBV12-4 combines with J gene TRBJ1-2; possibly TRBD1 for D (5 bases). This CDR3 is 13 amino acids long. V shed 5 bases and J shed 6 bases, with 13 bases lying between them. The CDR3 bases are TGTGCCAGCAGTCCTGGGGGTGGGCATGGCTACACCTTC. This codes for CASSPGGGHGYTF.

In the case of this clonotype: A much more abundant neighbour one base away suggests this may be a read error. Without the conserved terminal phenylalanine or tryptophan, this CDR3 likely stems from a read error. J is TRBJ2-7 and V is TRBV5-6, with 7 bases matching TRBD1. This CDR3 comprises 14 residues. CDR1 is SGHDT and CDR2 is YYEEEE in the germline V gene. V was pared by 4 bases and J by 3 bases, with 7 bases of the junction left unmatched. The CDR3 coding sequence is TGTGCCAGCAGCCCGACAGGGACGATCTACGAGCAGTACCTC. Amino acids: CASSPTGTIYEQYL.

This clonotype was recorded a few times. The V gene is TRBV18, the J gene TRBJ2-7; D may correspond to TRBD1 or TRBD2 (5 bases each). Germline CDR1 and CDR2: KGHSH and LQKENI. The CDR3 totals 14 residues. V lost 0 bases, J lost 6 bases, and 12 bases lay in between. The CDR3 spells CASSPPGDVSEQYF. DNA for the CDR3: TGTGCCAGCTCACCACCGGGGGATGTAAGCGAGCAGTACTTC.

This clonotype was detected many times. The chain recombines TRBV11-2 with TRBJ2-1; D ambiguous. CDR3 length equals 14 residues. Germline V CDR1 and CDR2: SGHAT, FQNNGV. Trimming took off 1 base at V and 4 bases at J, with 8 bases between the two ends. The DNA of the CDR3 is TGTGCCAGCAGCTTAGGGAACGTGTACAATGAGCAGTTCTTC. This codes for CASSLGNVYNEQFF.

This clonotype was observed at least ten times. The chain recombines TRBV15 with TRBJ2-5; TRBD2 might be the D (5 bases). Germline CDR1 reads LNHNV; CDR2 reads YYDKDF (reference sequence). The CDR3 loop spans 15 amino acids. V lost 5 bases and J lost 5, with 18 bases in between. The CDR3 coding sequence is TGTGCCACCAGCTATATGCCAGGTCGCGGGGAGACCCAGTACTTC. As protein: CATSYMPGRGETQYF.

There are many counts of this clonotype. The chain employs TRBV4-3 and TRBJ2-1; D might be TRBD1 (6 bases). V was clipped by 0 bases and J by 3 bases, with 12 bases between them. The CDR3 has 16 amino acids. Germline values: CDR1 LGHNA, CDR2 YSLEER. The CDR3 nucleotides read TGCGCCAGCAGCCAAGATCAGGGGCCGGACTACAATGAGCAGTTCTTC. Amino acid sequence: CASSQDQGPDYNEQFF.

This clonotype was seen more than once but under ten times. The genes are TRBV18 and TRBJ2-1, with D possibly being TRBD2 (6 bases). The CDR3 covers 16 residues. V was shortened by 3 bases and J by 7 bases, with 19 bases between the two germline ends. Germline V gives CDR1 KGHSH, CDR2 LQKENI. CDR3 residues: CASSPGTAPTRNEQFF. DNA of the CDR3: TGTGCCAGCTCACCCGGGACTGCTCCGACCAGGAATGAGCAGTTCTTC.

This clonotype was detected ten times or more. The V and J genes are TRBV4-1 and TRBJ2-2; 12 nucleotides align to TRBD1. J gave up 7 bases and V 3 bases, and 12 bases lay outside the gene matches. Germline CDR1 is MGHRA and CDR2 is YSYEKL. This CDR3 is 18 amino acids long. The CDR3 DNA reads as TGCGCCAGCAGCCACCTTACCGGGACAGGGGGCTCAGGCGGGGAGCTGTTTTTT. The encoded protein is CASSHLTGTGGSGGELFF.

This rearrangement joins TRBV4-3 to TRBJ1-5; D may be TRBD1 (5 bases). The V gene's germline CDR1 is LGHNA and CDR2 YSLEER. V was shortened by 0 bases and J by 5 bases, with 11 bases between the two germline ends. The CDR3 has 15 residues. Written as DNA, the CDR3 is TGCGCCAGCAGCCAAGATAGACAGCAACATCAGCCCCAGCATTTT. It codes for CASSQDRQQHQPQHF.